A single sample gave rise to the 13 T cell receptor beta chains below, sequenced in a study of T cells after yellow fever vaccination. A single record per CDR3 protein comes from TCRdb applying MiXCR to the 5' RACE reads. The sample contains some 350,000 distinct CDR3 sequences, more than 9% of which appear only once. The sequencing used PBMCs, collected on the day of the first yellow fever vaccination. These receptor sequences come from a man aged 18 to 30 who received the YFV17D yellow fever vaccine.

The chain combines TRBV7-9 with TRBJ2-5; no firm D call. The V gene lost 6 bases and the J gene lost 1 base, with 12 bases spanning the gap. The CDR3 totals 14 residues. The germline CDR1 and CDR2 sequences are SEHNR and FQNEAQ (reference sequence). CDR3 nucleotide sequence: TGTGCCAGCAGAGAGACTTGGCCCCAAGAGACCCAGTACTTC. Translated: CASRETWPQETQYF.

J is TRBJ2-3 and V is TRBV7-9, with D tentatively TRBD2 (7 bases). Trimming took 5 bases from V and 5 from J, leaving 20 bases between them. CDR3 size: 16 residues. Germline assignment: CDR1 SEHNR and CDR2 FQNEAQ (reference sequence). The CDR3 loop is CASSLAGAGLQDTQYF. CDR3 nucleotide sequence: TGTGCCAGCAGCCTCGCGGGGGCGGGGCTGCAAGATACGCAGTATTTT.

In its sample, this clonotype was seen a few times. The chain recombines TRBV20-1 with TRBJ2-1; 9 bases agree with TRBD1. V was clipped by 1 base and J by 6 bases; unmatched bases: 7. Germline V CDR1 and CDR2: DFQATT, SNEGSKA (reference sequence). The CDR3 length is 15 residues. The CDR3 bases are TGCAGTGCTAGAGCTGGGACAGGGAAGAGCAATGAGCAGTTCTTC. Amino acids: CSARAGTGKSNEQFF.

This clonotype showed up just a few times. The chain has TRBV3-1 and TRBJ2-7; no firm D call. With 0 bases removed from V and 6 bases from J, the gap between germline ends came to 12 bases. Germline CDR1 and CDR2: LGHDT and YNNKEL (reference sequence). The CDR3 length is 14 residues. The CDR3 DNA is TGTGCCAGCAGCCAAGATTTTGCGGACGGCGAGCAGTACGTC. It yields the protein CASSQDFADGEQYV.

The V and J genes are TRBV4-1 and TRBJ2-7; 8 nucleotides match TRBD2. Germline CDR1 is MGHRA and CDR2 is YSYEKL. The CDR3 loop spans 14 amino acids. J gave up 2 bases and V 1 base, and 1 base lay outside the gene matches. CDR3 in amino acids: CASSQVGGAYEQYF. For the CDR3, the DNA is TGCGCCAGCAGCCAAGTCGGGGGGGCCTACGAGCAGTACTTC.

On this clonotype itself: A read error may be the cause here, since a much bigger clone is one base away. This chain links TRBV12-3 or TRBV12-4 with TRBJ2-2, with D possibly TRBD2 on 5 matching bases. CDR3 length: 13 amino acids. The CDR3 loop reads CASSFTATGELIF. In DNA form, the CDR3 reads TGTGCCAGCAGTTTCACAGCCACCGGGGAGCTGATTTTT.

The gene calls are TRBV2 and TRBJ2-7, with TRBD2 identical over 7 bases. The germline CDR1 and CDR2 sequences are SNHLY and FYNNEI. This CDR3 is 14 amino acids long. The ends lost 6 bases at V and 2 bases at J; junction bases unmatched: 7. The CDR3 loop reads CASRGERGAYEQYF. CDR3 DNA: TGTGCCAGCAGGGGGGAGCGGGGAGCCTACGAGCAGTACTTC.

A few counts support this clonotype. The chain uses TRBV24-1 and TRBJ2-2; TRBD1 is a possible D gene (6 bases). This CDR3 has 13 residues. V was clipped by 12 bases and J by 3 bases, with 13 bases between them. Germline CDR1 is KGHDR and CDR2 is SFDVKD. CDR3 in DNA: TGTGCCGCTGGGCGGACAGACACCGGGGAGCTGTTTTTT. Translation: CAAGRTDTGELFF.

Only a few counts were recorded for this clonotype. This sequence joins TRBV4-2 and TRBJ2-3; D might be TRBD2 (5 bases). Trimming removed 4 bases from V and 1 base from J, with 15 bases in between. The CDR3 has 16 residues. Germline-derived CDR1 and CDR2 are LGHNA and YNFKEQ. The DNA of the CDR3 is TGTGCCAGCAGCCCGAGGAGGCTAGCCGGCACAGATACGCAGTATTTT. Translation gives CASSPRRLAGTDTQYF.

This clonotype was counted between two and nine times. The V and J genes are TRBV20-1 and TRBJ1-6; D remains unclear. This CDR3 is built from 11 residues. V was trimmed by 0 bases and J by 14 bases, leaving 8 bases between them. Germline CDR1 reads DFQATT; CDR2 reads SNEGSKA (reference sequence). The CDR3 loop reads CSARDLGALHF. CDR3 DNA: TGCAGTGCTAGAGACCTGGGAGCCCTCCACTTT.

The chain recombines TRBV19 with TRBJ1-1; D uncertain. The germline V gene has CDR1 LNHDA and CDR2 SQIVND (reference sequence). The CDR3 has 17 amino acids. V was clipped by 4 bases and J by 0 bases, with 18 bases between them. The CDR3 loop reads CASSTRPDGLLNTEAFF. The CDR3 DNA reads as TGTGCCAGTAGTACCAGGCCCGATGGGCTATTGAACACTGAAGCTTTCTTT.

The CDR3 region has the DNA TGCGCCAGCAGCTTCGCGGGGGGAGGAGACGAGCAGTACTTC. Translated, it gives CASSFAGGGDEQYF. The gene calls are TRBV5-1 and TRBJ2-7, with TRBD2 identical over 8 bases. The CDR3 sequence is 14 residues long. Germline CDR1 is SGHRS and CDR2 is YFSETQ. J lost 5 bases, V lost 2 bases, and 6 bases had no gene match.

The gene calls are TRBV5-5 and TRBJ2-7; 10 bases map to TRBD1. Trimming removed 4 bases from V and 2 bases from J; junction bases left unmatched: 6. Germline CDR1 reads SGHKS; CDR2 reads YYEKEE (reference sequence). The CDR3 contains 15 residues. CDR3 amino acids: CASSPTGGRTYEQYV. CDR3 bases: TGTGCCAGCAGCCCGACAGGGGGCAGAACCTACGAGCAGTACGTC.